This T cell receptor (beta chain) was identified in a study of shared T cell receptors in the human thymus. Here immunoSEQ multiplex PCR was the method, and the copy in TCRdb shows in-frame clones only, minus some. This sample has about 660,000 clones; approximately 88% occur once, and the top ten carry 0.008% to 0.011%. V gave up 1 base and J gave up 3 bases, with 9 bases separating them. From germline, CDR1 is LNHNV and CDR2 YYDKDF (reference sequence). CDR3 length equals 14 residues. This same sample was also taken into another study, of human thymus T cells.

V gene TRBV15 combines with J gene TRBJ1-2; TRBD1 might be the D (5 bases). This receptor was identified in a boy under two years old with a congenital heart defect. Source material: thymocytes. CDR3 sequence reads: CATSRGGDYYGYTF. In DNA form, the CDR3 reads TGTGCCACCAGCAGAGGGGGGGACTACTATGGCTACACCTTC. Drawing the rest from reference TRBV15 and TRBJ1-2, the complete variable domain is DAMVIQNPRYQVTQFGKPVTLSCSQTLNHNVMYWYQQKSSQAPKLLFHYYDKDFNNEADTPDNFQSRRPNTSFCFLDIRSPGLGDTAMYLCATSRGGDYYGYTFGSGTRLTVV.